This T cell receptor (beta chain) was identified during a study of shared clonotypes between healthy human individuals. Germline assignment: CDR1 GTSNPN and CDR2 SVGIG (reference sequence). This CDR3 is 14 amino acids long. With 5 bases removed from V and 6 bases from J, the gap between germline ends came to 18 bases. Each of the donors was a healthy adult who was HIV-negative and had not had a recent acute infection or vaccination. Sequenced by immunoSEQ multiplex PCR; TCRdb stores in-frame clones only, minus some. The table includes 2 million to 2.5 million clones, over 90% detected once. The specimen sequenced was naive CD4+ T cells from PBMCs. The subset denotes: CD45RA+ positively selected. This chain joins TRBV30 and TRBJ2-3; D ambiguous. This receptor was obtained from a man younger than 30 in good health. Some clones in this sample may be carry-over from other donors' samples. The CDR3 here is CAWGLGFGSDTQYF. CDR3 bases: TGTGCCTGGGGGCTCGGTTTCGGGTCGGATACGCAGTATTTT.